This T cell receptor (beta chain) was sequenced for a study of CD8 T cells in ankylosing spondylitis. General study results and limits: As for the disease-linked clones, they showed a CD8+ phenotype and occurred at relatively low frequencies in peripheral blood.

A remark on this clonotype: As yet, its antigen is unknown.

The authors made TCR beta libraries by quantitative 5'-RACE with molecular barcodes. TCRdb redid the calling of the 5' RACE reads with MiXCR, one entry per CDR3 protein. The sample consists of approximately 350,000 distinct CDR3 sequences, roughly 14% of them appearing once. This CDR3 contains 14 residues. Germline V gene lookup returns CDR1 ENHRY and CDR2 SYGVKD. V was trimmed by 5 bases and J by 6 bases, leaving 13 bases between them. This receptor was taken from a male donor with ankylosing spondylitis or in good health (not recorded which). Sequencing used blood, either unsorted or a sorted T cell fraction (not recorded which). The V call is TRBV10-3, the J call TRBJ2-2; perhaps TRBD2 as D (6 bases). The CDR3 here is CAISSSSVPGELFF. The CDR3 DNA reads as TGTGCCATCAGTAGCTCTAGCGTGCCCGGGGAGCTGTTTTTT.